The 11 T cell receptor beta chains given below trace back to one sample, sequenced in a study of cytomegalovirus exposure and HLA in healthy donors. The PCR was carried out with 60 Vbeta primers and 13 Jbeta primers. Assay: immunoSEQ multiplex PCR; the TCRdb copy retains only in-frame clones and omits some. This table has 120,000 or so clones, nearly 80% appearing once. The sequenced sample was PBMCs. The source of these receptors is a woman in her forties in good health and CMV-seronegative.

The rearrangement joins TRBV25-1 to TRBJ2-7, with TRBD1 matching 8 bases. This CDR3 comprises 14 residues. V dropped 7 bases and J dropped 3; count of bases not matched to a gene: 8. CDR1 is MGHDK and CDR2 is SYGVNS in the germline V gene. In DNA form, the CDR3 reads TGTGCCAGCACTCCAGGACAGGGAAACTACGAGCAGTACTTC. Translating gives CASTPGQGNYEQYF.

J is TRBJ1-5 and V is TRBV18, with a possible D match to TRBD1 (6 bases). CDR1 is KGHSH, CDR2 LQKENI, per germline. This CDR3 contains 14 residues. Trimming left V 6 bases short and J 1 base short, with 10 bases between. CDR3 bases: TGTGCCAGCTCCAACAGGGTAAGCAATCAGCCCCAGCATTTT. Translated: CASSNRVSNQPQHF.

This rearrangement joins TRBV9 to TRBJ1-2; D not certain. CDR3 length: 12 amino acids. In germline, CDR1 is SGDLS, CDR2 YYNGEE. V lost 6 bases, J lost 3 bases, and 9 bases lay in between. The CDR3 reads CASKRGDYGYTF. DNA for the CDR3: TGTGCCAGCAAGCGGGGTGACTATGGCTACACCTTC. Variable domain in full (rest from reference TRBV9 and TRBJ1-2): DSGVTQTPKHLITATGQRVTLRCSPRSGDLSVYWYQQSLDQGLQFLIQYYNGEERAKGNILERFSAQQFPDLHSELNLSSLELGDSALYFCASKRGDYGYTFGSGTRLTVV.

This rearrangement joins TRBV11-2 to TRBJ2-3; D gene ambiguous. The CDR3 has 14 residues. CDR1 is SGHAT and CDR2 is FQNNGV in the germline V gene. The ends were cut back, 0 bases at V and 2 bases at J, with 6 bases in the middle. The CDR3 loop is CASSLDFVTDTQYF. The DNA of the CDR3 is TGTGCCAGCAGCTTAGATTTCGTCACAGATACGCAGTATTTT.

DNA for the CDR3: TGTGCCAGCAGCTTCAGTGTGAACACTGAAGCTTTCTTT. This translates into CASSFSVNTEAFF. The J gene is TRBJ1-1, the V gene TRBV5-4; no clear D. Trimming cost V 2 bases and J 0 bases, with 5 bases left between them. The CDR3 spans 13 residues. The germline gives CDR1 SGHNT, CDR2 YYREEE (reference sequence).

The J gene is TRBJ2-6, the V gene TRBV19; 8 nucleotides agree with TRBD1. This CDR3 is built from 18 residues. Germline loops: CDR1 LNHDA, CDR2 SQIVND (reference sequence). V shed 3 bases and J 0 bases; nucleotides not matched to a gene: 7. The CDR3 protein is CASSIVGQGFSGANVLTF. Here the CDR3 DNA reads TGTGCCAGTAGTATCGTCGGACAGGGTTTCTCTGGGGCCAACGTCCTGACTTTC.

The CDR3 loop is CSVGIAATLGEQYF. Here the CDR3 DNA reads TGCAGCGTTGGCATAGCGGCCACTTTGGGCGAGCAGTACTTC. The V call is TRBV29-1, the J call TRBJ2-7, with D tentatively TRBD2 (6 bases). The CDR3 loop spans 14 amino acids. The germline V gene has CDR1 SQVTM and CDR2 ANQGSEA. Trimming shortened V by 4 bases and J by 6 bases, and 19 bases separated the two germline ends.

This clone was observed once. CDR3 nucleotides: TGTGCCAGCACTATAAGCGGGAGGGGCAATGAGCAGTTCTTC. Protein sequence: CASTISGRGNEQFF. The chain is built from TRBV6-1 and TRBJ2-1, with 10 bases lining up with TRBD2. Germline-derived CDR1 and CDR2 are MNHNS and SASEGT. The trim removed 7 bases at V and 6 bases at J, leaving 6 bases unmatched. The CDR3 loop spans 14 amino acids.

The genes are TRBV27 and TRBJ1-1, with D possibly being TRBD1 (6 bases). Germline CDR1 and CDR2: MNHEY and SMNVEV (reference sequence). V was shortened by 4 bases and J by 5 bases, with 17 bases between the two germline ends. The CDR3 sequence is 15 residues long. CDR3 sequence reads: CASSSLGGFETEAFF. The CDR3 nucleotides are TGTGCCAGCAGTTCTTTAGGGGGATTTGAAACTGAAGCTTTCTTT.

This chain connects TRBV5-1 to TRBJ1-1; a possible D gene is TRBD1 (5 bases). This CDR3 comprises 14 residues. The V and J ends lost 1 base and 3 bases respectively, with 10 bases between them. The germline V gene encodes CDR1 SGHRS and CDR2 YFSETQ. DNA of the CDR3: TGCGCCAGCAGCTTGCAGGGCCTACACACTGAAGCTTTCTTT. Translation: CASSLQGLHTEAFF.

The chain carries TRBV18 and TRBJ2-3; the D is unclear. Trimming took off 1 base at V and 5 bases at J, with 4 bases between the two ends. This CDR3 has 12 amino acids. Germline loops: CDR1 KGHSH, CDR2 LQKENI. This CDR3 reads CASSPRLDTQYF. CDR3 nucleotide sequence: TGTGCCAGCTCACCACGACTAGATACGCAGTATTTT.